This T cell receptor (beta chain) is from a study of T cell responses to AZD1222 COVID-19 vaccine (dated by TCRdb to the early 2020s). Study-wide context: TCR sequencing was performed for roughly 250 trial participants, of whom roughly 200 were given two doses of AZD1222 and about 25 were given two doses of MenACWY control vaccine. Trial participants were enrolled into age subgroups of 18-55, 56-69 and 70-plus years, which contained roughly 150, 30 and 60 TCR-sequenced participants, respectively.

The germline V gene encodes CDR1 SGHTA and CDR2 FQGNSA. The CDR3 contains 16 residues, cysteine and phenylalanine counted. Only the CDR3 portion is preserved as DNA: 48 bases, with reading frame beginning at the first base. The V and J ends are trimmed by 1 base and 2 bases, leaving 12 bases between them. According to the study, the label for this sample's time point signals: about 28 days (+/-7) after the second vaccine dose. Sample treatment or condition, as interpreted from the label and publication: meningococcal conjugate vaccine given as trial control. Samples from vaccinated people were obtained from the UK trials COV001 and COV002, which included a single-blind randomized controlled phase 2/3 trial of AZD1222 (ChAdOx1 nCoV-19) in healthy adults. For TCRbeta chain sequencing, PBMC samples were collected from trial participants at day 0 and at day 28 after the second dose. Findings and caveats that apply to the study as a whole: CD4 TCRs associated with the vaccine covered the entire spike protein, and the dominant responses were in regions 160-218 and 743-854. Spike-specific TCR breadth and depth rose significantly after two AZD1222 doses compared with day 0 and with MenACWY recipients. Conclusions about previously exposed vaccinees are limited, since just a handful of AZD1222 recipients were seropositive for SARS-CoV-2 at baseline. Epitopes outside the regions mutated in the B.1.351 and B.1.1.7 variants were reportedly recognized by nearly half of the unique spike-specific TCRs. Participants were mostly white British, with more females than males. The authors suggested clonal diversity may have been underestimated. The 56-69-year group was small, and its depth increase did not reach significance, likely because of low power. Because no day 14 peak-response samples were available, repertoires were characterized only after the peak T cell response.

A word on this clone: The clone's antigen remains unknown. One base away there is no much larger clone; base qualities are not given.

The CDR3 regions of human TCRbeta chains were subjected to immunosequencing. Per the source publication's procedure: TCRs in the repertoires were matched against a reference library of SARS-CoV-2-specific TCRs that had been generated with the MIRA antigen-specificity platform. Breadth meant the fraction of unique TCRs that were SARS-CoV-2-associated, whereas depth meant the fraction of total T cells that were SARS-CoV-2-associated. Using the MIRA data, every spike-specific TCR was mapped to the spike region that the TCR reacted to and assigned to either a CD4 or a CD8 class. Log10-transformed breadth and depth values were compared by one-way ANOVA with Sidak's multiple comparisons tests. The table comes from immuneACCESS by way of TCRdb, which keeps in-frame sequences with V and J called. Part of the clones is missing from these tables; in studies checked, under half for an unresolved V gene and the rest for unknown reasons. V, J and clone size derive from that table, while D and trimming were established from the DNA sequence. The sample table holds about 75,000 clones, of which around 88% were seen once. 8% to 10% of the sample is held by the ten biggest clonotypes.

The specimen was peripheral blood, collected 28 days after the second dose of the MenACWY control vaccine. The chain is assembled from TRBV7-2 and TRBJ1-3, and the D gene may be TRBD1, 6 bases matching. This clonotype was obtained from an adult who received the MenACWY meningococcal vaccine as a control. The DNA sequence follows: TGTGCCAGCAGCTTAGGTCCGGGGGGCGCTGGAAACACCATATATTTT. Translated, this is CASSLGPGGAGNTIYF.